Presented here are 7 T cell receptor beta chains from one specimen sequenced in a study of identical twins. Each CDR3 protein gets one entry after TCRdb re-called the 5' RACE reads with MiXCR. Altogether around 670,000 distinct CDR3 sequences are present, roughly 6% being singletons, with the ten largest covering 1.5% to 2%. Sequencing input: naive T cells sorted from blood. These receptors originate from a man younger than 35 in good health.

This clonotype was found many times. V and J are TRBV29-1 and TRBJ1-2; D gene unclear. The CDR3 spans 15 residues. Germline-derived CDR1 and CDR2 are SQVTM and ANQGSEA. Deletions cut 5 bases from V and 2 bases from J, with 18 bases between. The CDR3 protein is CSVFSTLQKNYGYTF. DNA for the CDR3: TGCAGCGTTTTCTCAACCCTCCAGAAAAACTATGGCTACACCTTC.

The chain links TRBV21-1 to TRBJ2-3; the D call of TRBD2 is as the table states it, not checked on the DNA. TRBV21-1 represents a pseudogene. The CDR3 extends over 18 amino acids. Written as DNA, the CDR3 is TGTGCCAGCAGCACGAGGACCCAGAGGGGAACGAGCACAGATACGCAGTATTTT. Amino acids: CASSTRTQRGTSTDTQYF.

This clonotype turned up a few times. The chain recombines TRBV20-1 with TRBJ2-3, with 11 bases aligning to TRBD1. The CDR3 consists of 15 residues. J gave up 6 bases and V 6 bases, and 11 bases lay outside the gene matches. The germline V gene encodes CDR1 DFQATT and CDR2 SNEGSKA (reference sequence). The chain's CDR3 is CSAPKAGTGGDTQYF. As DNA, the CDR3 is TGCAGTGCGCCGAAAGCCGGGACAGGGGGTGATACGCAGTATTTT.

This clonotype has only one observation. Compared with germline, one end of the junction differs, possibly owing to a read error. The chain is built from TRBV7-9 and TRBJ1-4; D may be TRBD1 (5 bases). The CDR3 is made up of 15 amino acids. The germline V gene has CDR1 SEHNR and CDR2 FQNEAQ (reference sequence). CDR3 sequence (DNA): TGTGCCAGCAGCTTAGACCCCGGGACTAGTGAAAAACTGTTTTTT. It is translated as CASSLDPGTSEKLFF.

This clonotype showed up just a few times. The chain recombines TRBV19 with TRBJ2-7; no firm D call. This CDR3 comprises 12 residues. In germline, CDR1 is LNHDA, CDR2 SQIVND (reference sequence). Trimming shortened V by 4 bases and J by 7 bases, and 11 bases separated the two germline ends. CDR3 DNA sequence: TGTGCCAGTAGTACGGGTCCTCGGGAGCAGTACTTC. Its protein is CASSTGPREQYF.

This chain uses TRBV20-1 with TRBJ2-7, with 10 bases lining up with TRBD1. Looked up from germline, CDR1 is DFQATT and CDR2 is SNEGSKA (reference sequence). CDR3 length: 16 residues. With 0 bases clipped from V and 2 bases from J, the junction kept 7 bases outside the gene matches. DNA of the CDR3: TGCAGTGCTAGAGATTGGGGGGGGACAGGGGCCTACGAGCAGTACTTC. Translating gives CSARDWGGTGAYEQYF.

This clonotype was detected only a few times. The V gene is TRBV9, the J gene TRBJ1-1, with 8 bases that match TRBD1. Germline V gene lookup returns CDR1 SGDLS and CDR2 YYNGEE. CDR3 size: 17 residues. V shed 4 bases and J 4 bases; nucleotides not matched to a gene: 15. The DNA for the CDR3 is TGTGCCAGCAGCACCGGACAGGGCGTATGGGGGGCCACTGAAGCTTTCTTT. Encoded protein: CASSTGQGVWGATEAFF.